This record looks at one TCR beta chain sequence and its context. The antigen remains undetermined. In triplicate, each CD8+ T cell subset was sorted at some 300,000 cells per replicate. Cells classed as naive CD8+ T cells were CD45RO-CCR7+CD27+CD95-. 5' RACE that incorporated UMI labels was used to prepare the TRB cDNA libraries. No DNA is given; TCRdb re-called the 5' RACE reads and lists each CDR3 protein once. This sample's table has 55,000 to 70,000 distinct CDR3 sequences. This entry belongs to a study of CXCR3-negative and CXCR3-positive naive CD8 T cells. Study-level points and caveats: The study found comparably high diversity in both naive subsets and much lower diversity in memory CD8+ cells. CXCR3-expressing naive cells carried TRB CDR3s more hydrophobic than those of CXCR3-negative naive cells. Naive cells that were CXCR3-negative or CXCR3-positive used TRBV-TRBJ genes alike, while memory cells diverged.

CDR1 MNHEY and CDR2 SVGAGI come from the germline V gene. The CDR3 is made up of 13 amino acids. The source material was naive CXCR3+ CD8+ T cells from blood. Subset indicated: CD45RO-CCR7+CD27+CD95- naive CD8+ T cells expressing CXCR3 (TNR3+). This chain links TRBV6-5 with TRBJ2-3; absent DNA, TCRdb's TRBD2 call cannot be checked. The sequence derives from a human donor in good health. Some clones in this sample may be carry-over from other donors' samples. CDR3 protein: CASSYGEIDTQYF.